These 17 T cell receptor beta chains came from one sample sequenced in a study of cytomegalovirus exposure and HLA in healthy donors. Profiling relied on immunoSEQ multiplex PCR, and the TCRdb table lists in-frame clones only, not all of them. The sample lists hundreds of thousands of clones, 80% to 90% occurring once. The sample taken for sequencing was PBMCs. The source of these receptors is a woman between 18 and 30 years old in good health and CMV-seronegative.

The rearrangement joins TRBV7-9 to TRBJ1-1, with D maybe TRBD1 (5 bases). CDR1 and CDR2 from the germline V gene are SEHNR and FQNEAQ (reference sequence). V lost 5 bases and J 8 bases, leaving 12 bases between the germline ends. This CDR3 is built from 12 residues. As DNA, the CDR3 is TGTGCCAGCAGCCCCGACCGGGGGGAAGCTTTCTTT. It codes for CASSPDRGEAFF.

DNA of the CDR3: TGCGCCAGCAGCTTTGGGACAGGGGTCTCCTACGAGCAGTACTTC. Residues: CASSFGTGVSYEQYF. This sequence joins TRBV5-1 and TRBJ2-7, with 10 nucleotides matching TRBD1. J gave up 0 bases and V 2 bases, and 2 bases lay outside the gene matches. CDR1 is SGHRS, CDR2 YFSETQ, per germline. This CDR3 is 15 amino acids long.

The chain combines TRBV29-1 with TRBJ1-1; 7 nucleotides agree with TRBD1. V was clipped by 6 bases and J by 3 bases; unmatched bases: 7. The CDR3 loop spans 13 amino acids. Germline V gene data show CDR1 as SQVTM and CDR2 as ANQGSEA. The CDR3 protein is CSVLGQPYTEAFF. CDR3 DNA sequence: TGCAGCGTCCTGGGACAGCCATACACTGAAGCTTTCTTT.

This clone has just a few counts. This chain uses TRBV2 with TRBJ2-7; no clear D gene. CDR1 SNHLY and CDR2 FYNNEI come from the germline V gene. V was pared by 4 bases and J by 4 bases, with 2 bases between. The CDR3 consists of 10 residues. The CDR3: CASSAYEQYF. The CDR3 nucleotides are TGTGCCAGCAGTGCTTACGAGCAGTACTTC. Variable domain in full (rest from reference TRBV2 and TRBJ2-7): EPEVTQTPSHQVTQMGQEVILRCVPISNHLYFYWYRQILGQKVEFLVSFYNNEISEKSEIFDDQFSVERPDGSNFTLKIRSTKLEDSAMYFCASSAYEQYFGPGTRLTVT.

The chain joins TRBV6-5 to TRBJ2-2; 8 bases line up with TRBD1. CDR1 and CDR2 (germline): MNHEY, SVGAGI. This CDR3 contains 15 residues. Trimming took 4 bases from V and 4 from J; bases not matched to a gene: 5. This chain's CDR3 is CASSWRQGRTGELFF. The CDR3, as DNA: TGTGCCAGCAGTTGGCGACAGGGGCGCACCGGGGAGCTGTTTTTT.

The chain links TRBV7-8 to TRBJ2-7; 9 nucleotides match TRBD2. Germline V CDR1 and CDR2: SGHVS, FQNEAQ. This CDR3 comprises 14 residues. V lost 7 bases to trimming and J lost 3 bases; unmatched junction nucleotides: 7. The CDR3 DNA follows: TGTGCCAGCACCCCCGGGACTAGCAGCTACGAGCAGTACTTC. This sequence encodes CASTPGTSSYEQYF.

The genes are TRBV6-5 and TRBJ1-3; no firm D call. Germline CDR1 reads MNHEY; CDR2 reads SVGAGI. The CDR3 loop spans 16 amino acids. Trimming stripped 0 bases from V and 0 bases from J, with 9 bases between. The CDR3 reads CASSYSRSLSGNTIYF. The CDR3 DNA sequence: TGTGCCAGCAGTTACTCACGGTCCCTCTCTGGAAACACCATATATTTT.

The chain uses TRBV28 and TRBJ1-1; 9 positions match TRBD1. Germline values: CDR1 MDHEN, CDR2 SYDVKM. Germline trimming cut 5 bases from V and 5 bases from J; bases unmatched to any gene: 9. This CDR3 contains 15 residues. CDR3 sequence (DNA): TGTGCCAGCAGTGTCTCCGTGACAGGGGGAACTGAAGCTTTCTTT. Amino acids: CASSVSVTGGTEAFF.

The chain recombines TRBV7-9 with TRBJ2-7, with a tentative D call TRBD2 (6 bases). Trimming left V 5 bases short and J 5 bases short, with 13 bases between. CDR1 SEHNR and CDR2 FQNEAQ come from the germline V gene (reference sequence). This CDR3 contains 13 residues. The CDR3 coding sequence is TGTGCCAGCAGCCCGTGGCGGGGACACGAGCAGTACTTC. It specifies CASSPWRGHEQYF. Variable domain in full (rest from reference TRBV7-9 and TRBJ2-7): DTGVSQNPRHKITKRGQNVTFRCDPISEHNRLYWYRQTLGQGPEFLTYFQNEAQLEKSRLLSDRFSAERPKGSFSTLEIQRTEQGDSAMYLCASSPWRGHEQYFGPGTRLTVT.

V gene TRBV10-3 combines with J gene TRBJ2-1, with 8 bases identical to TRBD1. This CDR3 has 15 amino acids. J was trimmed by 7 bases and V by 2 bases; bases with no gene match: 7. The germline gives CDR1 ENHRY, CDR2 SYGVKD. The chain's CDR3 is CAISEDGQGGNEQFF. The DNA for the CDR3 is TGTGCCATCAGTGAGGATGGACAGGGTGGAAATGAGCAGTTCTTC.

In the case of this clone: The junction shows a germline mismatch at one end, possibly a read error. The chain recombines TRBV14 with TRBJ2-7; 9 bases match TRBD1. Germline V gene sequence: CDR1 SGHDN, CDR2 FVKESK. There are 13 residues in the CDR3. The CDR3 region has the DNA TGTGCCAGCAGCCCACCGGGACAGGGAGGGAAGAACTTC. It encodes CASSPPGQGGKNF.

The rearrangement joins TRBV2 to TRBJ1-2; D is possibly TRBD1 (5 bases). The CDR3 spans 17 residues. The V gene's germline CDR1 is SNHLY and CDR2 FYNNEI. Trimming stripped 4 bases from V and 4 bases from J, with 22 bases between. CDR3 sequence: CASSGALGGDLFYGYTF. CDR3 DNA sequence: TGTGCCAGCAGTGGAGCGCTAGGCGGGGACCTCTTCTATGGCTACACCTTC.

Of note for this clone: Other DNA sequences in the same sample also yield this CDR3. This chain connects TRBV5-1 to TRBJ1-1; 7 bases line up with TRBD1. From germline, CDR1 is SGHRS and CDR2 YFSETQ. CDR3 size: 14 residues. V lost 3 bases to trimming and J lost 1 base; unmatched junction nucleotides: 3. The CDR3 coding sequence is TGCGCCAGCAGCTCACAGGGGACGAACACTGAAGCTTTCTTT. Amino acids: CASSSQGTNTEAFF.

The chain joins TRBV27 to TRBJ2-1; TRBD2 agrees at 13 bases. Germline V gene sequence: CDR1 MNHEY, CDR2 SMNVEV (reference sequence). The CDR3 spans 15 residues. With 2 bases clipped from V and 6 bases from J, the junction kept 1 base outside the gene matches. This CDR3 reads CASSLGTSGINEQFF. The CDR3 DNA is TGTGCCAGCAGTTTAGGGACTAGCGGGATCAATGAGCAGTTCTTC.

This sequence joins TRBV7-3 and TRBJ2-6; unclear D gene. The germline gives CDR1 SGHTA, CDR2 FQGTGA. The CDR3 sequence is 14 residues long. V lost 6 bases and J lost 0, with 6 bases in between. In DNA form, the CDR3 reads TGTGCCAGCAGTCGCGACTCTGGGGCCAACGTCCTGACTTTC. Protein: CASSRDSGANVLTF.

The chain has TRBV18 and TRBJ2-3; D ambiguous. The ends were cut back, 1 base at V and 0 bases at J, with 8 bases in the middle. The CDR3 has 15 residues. Germline V CDR1 and CDR2: KGHSH, LQKENI. CDR3 in amino acids: CASSPRRSSTDTQYF. The CDR3 bases are TGTGCCAGCTCACCACGGCGGTCTAGCACAGATACGCAGTATTTT.

The J gene is TRBJ1-1, the V gene TRBV2; D might be TRBD1 (6 bases). V gave up 7 bases and J gave up 4 bases, with 13 bases separating them. Germline V gene sequence: CDR1 SNHLY, CDR2 FYNNEI. The CDR3 runs 13 residues. This chain's CDR3 is CASNSQGITEAFF. In DNA, the CDR3 is TGTGCCAGCAACTCCCAGGGGATCACTGAAGCTTTCTTT.